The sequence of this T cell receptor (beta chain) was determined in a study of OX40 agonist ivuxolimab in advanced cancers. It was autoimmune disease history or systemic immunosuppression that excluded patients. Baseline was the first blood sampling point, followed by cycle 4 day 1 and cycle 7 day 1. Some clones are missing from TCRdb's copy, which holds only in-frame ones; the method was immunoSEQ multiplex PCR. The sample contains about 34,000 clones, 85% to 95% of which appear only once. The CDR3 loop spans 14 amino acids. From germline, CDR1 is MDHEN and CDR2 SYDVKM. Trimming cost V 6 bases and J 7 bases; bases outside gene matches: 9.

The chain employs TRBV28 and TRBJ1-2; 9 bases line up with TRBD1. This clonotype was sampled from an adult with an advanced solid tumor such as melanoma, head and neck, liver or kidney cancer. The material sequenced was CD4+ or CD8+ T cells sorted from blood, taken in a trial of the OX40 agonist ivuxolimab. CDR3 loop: CASSPGQGRFGYTF. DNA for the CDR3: TGTGCCAGCAGCCCGGGACAGGGACGCTTTGGCTACACCTTC.